The T cell receptor beta chain described here comes from a study of blood T cell repertoires in COVID-19. Germline assignment: CDR1 MDHEN and CDR2 SYDVKM. The V and J ends lost 3 bases and 2 bases respectively, with 8 bases between them. This CDR3 has 13 residues. Assay used: immunoSEQ multiplex PCR; TCRdb lists only in-frame clones, some missing. The repertoire holds 310,000 or so clones, with approximately 86% as singletons. Sequenced input: PBMCs or T cells enriched from blood (not recorded which). The chain couples TRBV28 to TRBJ2-7; TRBD2 is a possible D gene (6 bases). This clonotype was obtained from a woman aged 18 to 35 who had recovered from COVID-19. CDR3 residues: CASSLGGPYEQYF. The CDR3 coding sequence is TGTGCCAGCAGTTTGGGGGGACCCTACGAGCAGTACTTC.